The clone carrying this T cell receptor (beta chain) turned up a few times. Its cognate antigen is unknown. This entry is derived from a study of T cell repertoires in cytomegalovirus infection. Study summary: Alongside well-studied HLA-B-restricted CMV epitopes, recently identified HLA-C-restricted CMV epitopes were also used. Both a matching HLA type and CMV infection were indicated by public TCR beta signatures.

The CDR3 is 14 amino acids. Trimming took 8 bases from V and 1 from J, leaving 12 bases between them. CDR1 KGHDR and CDR2 SFDVKD come from the germline V gene. TCRdb ran MiXCR on the reads and lists one entry per CDR3 protein. This table has approximately 1,000,000 distinct CDR3 sequences, around 29% appearing once. The source is a human donor in good health (CMV status not recorded). Some clones in this sample may be carry-over from other donors' samples. Sequenced here: cultured CD8+ T cells from PBMCs, sampled from culture after CMV antigen stimulation. The chain carries TRBV24-1 and TRBJ2-3, with a possible D match to TRBD1 (6 bases). In DNA, the CDR3 is TGTGCCACCAAAGGGGGAAGAGGCACAGATACGCAGTATTTT. As protein: CATKGGRGTDTQYF.